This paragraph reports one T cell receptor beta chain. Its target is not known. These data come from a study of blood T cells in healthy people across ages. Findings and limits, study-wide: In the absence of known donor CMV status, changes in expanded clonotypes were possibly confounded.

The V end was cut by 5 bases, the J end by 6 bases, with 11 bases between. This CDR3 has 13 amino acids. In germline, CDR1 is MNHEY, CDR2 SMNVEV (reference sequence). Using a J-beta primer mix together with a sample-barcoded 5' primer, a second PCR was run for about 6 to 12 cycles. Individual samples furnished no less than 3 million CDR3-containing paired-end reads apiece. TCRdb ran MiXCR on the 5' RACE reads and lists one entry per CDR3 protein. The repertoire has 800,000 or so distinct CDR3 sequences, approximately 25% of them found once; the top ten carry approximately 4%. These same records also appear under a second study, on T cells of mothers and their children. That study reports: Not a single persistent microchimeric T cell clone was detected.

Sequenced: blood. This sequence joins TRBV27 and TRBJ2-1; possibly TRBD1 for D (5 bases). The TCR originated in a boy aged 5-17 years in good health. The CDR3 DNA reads TGTGCCAGCAGTATGACAGTCCCCAATGAGCAGTTCTTC. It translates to CASSMTVPNEQFF.